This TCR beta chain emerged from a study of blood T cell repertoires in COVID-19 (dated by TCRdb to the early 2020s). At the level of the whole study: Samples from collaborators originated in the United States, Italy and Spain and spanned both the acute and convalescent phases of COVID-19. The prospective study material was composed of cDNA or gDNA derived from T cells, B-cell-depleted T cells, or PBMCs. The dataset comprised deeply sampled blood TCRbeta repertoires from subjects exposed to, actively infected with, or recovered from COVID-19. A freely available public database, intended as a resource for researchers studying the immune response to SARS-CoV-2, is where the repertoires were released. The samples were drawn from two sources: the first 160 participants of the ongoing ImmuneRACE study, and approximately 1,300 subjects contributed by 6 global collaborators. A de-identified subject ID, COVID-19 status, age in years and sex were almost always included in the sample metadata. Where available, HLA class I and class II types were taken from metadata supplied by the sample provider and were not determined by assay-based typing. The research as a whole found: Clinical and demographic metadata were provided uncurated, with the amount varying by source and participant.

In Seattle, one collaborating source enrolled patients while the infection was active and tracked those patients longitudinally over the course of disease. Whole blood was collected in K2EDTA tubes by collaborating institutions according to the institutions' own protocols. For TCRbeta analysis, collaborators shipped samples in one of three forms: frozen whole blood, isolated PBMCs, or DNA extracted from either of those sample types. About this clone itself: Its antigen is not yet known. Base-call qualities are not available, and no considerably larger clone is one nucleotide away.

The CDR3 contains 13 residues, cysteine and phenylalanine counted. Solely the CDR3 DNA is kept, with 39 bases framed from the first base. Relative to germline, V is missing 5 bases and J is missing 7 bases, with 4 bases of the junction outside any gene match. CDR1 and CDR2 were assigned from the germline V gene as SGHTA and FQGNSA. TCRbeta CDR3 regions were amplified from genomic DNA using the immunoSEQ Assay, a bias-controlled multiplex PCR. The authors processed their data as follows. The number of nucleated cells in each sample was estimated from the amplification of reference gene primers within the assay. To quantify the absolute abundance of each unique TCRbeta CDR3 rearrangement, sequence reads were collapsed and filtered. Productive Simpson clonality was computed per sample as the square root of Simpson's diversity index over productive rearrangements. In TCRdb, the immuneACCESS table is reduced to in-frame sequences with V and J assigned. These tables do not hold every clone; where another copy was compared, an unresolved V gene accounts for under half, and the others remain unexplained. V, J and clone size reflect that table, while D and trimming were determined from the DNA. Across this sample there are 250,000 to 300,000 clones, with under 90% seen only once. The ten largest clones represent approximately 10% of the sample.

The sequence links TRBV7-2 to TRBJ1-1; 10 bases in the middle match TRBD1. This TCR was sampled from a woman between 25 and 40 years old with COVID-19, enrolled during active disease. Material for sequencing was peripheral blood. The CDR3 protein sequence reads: CASSPDRGLEAFF. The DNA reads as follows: TGTGCCAGCAGCCCCGACAGGGGGCTTGAAGCTTTCTTT.